What follows is one T cell receptor beta chain and its context. Its antigen is not known. Genomic DNA belonging to each subset was distributed in equal measure over several immunoSEQ plates. The repertoire was sequenced with immunoSEQ multiplex PCR; TCRdb's copy has only in-frame clones and lacks some. The table lists millions of clones, 85% to 95% of them singletons, with 0.1% to 0.15% in the top ten. This record comes from a study of shared clonotypes between healthy human individuals. Germline V CDR1 and CDR2: SGHAT, FQNNGV. V shed 5 bases and J shed 3 bases, with 7 bases lying between them. There are 12 residues in the CDR3. Caucasian adults living in Nashville, Tennessee, provided all samples. Study conclusions and caveats: Shared clonotypes across all four donors exceeded non-shared ones in generation probability.

Sequenced sample: naive CD4+ T cells sorted from blood. Sample subset: CD45RA+ positively selected. The V call is TRBV11-2, the J call TRBJ1-1; D gene uncertain. This receptor was identified in a man aged 18 to 29 in good health. The CDR3 region has the DNA TGTGCCAGCAGCCCCCGCCACACTGAAGCTTTCTTT. It codes for CASSPRHTEAFF.